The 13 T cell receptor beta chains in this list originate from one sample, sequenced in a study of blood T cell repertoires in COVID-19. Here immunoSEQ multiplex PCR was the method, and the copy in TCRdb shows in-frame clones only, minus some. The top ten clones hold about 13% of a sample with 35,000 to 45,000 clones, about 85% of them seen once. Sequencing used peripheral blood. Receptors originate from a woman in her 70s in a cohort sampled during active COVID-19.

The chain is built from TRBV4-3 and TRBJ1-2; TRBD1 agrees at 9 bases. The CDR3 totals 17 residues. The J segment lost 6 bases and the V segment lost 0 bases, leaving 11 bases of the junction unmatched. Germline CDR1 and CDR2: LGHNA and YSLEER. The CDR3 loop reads CASSQDGPTGGYNGYTF. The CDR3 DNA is TGCGCCAGCAGCCAAGATGGGCCCACAGGGGGCTACAATGGCTACACCTTC.

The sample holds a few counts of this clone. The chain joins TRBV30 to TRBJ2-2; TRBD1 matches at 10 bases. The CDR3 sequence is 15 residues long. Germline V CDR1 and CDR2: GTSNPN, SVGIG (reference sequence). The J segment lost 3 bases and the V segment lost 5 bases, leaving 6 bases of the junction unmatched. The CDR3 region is CAWELTGGHTGELFF. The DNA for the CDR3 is TGTGCCTGGGAGCTGACAGGGGGCCACACCGGGGAGCTGTTTTTT.

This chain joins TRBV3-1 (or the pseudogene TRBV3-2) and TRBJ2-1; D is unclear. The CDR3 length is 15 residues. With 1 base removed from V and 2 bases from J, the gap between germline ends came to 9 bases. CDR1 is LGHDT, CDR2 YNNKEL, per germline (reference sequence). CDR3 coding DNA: TGTGCCAGCAGCCAAGGGAGTCCCCCCTACAATGAGCAGTTCTTC. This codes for CASSQGSPPYNEQFF.

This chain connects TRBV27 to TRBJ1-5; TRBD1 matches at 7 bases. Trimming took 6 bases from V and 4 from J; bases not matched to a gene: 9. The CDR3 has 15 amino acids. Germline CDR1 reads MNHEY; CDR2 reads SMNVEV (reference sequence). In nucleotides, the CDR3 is TGTGCCAGCAGCCGGAACTGGGACAGTAATCAGCCCCAGCATTTT. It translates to CASSRNWDSNQPQHF.

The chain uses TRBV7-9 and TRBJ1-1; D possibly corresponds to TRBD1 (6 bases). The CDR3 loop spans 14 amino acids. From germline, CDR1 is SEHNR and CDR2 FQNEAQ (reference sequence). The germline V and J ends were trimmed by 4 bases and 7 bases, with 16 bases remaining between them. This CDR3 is CASSSGGGGSEAFF. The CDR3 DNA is TGTGCCAGCAGCTCGGGAGGAGGGGGAAGTGAAGCTTTCTTT. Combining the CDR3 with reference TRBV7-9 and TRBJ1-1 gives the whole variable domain DTGVSQNPRHKITKRGQNVTFRCDPISEHNRLYWYRQTLGQGPEFLTYFQNEAQLEKSRLLSDRFSAERPKGSFSTLEIQRTEQGDSAMYLCASSSGGGGSEAFFGQGTRLTVV.

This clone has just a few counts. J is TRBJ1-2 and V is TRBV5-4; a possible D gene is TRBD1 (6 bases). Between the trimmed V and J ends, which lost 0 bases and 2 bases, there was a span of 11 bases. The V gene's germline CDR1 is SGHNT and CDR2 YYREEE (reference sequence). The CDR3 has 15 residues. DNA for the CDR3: TGTGCCAGCAGCTTGGTCGACAGGCCGAACTATGGCTACACCTTC. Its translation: CASSLVDRPNYGYTF.

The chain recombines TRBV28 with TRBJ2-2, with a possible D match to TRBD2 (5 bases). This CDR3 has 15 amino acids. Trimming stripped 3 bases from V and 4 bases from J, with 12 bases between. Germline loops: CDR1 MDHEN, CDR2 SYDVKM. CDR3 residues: CASSLFLAGTGELFF. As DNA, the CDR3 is TGTGCCAGCAGTTTGTTCCTAGCAGGCACCGGGGAGCTGTTTTTT.

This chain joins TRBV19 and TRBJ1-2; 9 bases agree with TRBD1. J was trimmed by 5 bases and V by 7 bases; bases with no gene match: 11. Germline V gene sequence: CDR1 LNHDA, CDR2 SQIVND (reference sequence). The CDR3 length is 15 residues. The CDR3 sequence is CASTQDRGFGYGYTF. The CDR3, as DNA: TGTGCCAGTACCCAGGACAGGGGTTTTGGGTATGGCTACACCTTC.

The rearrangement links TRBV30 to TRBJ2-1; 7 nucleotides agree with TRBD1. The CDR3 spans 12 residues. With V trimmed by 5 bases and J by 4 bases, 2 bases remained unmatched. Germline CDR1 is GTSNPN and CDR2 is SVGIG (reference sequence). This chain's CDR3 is CAWARGYNEQFF. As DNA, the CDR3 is TGTGCCTGGGCCAGGGGGTACAATGAGCAGTTCTTC. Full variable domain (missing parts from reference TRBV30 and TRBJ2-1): SQTIHQWPATLVQPVGSPLSLECTVEGTSNPNLYWYRQAAGRGLQLLFYSVGIGQISSEVPQNLSASRPQDRQFILSSKKLLLSDSGFYLCAWARGYNEQFFGPGTRLTVL.

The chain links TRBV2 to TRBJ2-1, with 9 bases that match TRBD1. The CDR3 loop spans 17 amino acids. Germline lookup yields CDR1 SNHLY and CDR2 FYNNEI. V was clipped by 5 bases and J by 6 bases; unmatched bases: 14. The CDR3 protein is CASSREHRDRAGNEQFF. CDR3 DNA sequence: TGTGCCAGCAGTAGGGAACACCGGGACAGGGCGGGCAATGAGCAGTTCTTC.

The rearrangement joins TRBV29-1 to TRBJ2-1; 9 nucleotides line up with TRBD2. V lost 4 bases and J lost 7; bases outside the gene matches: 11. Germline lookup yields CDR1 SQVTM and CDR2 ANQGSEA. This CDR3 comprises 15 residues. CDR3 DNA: TGCAGCGTTGTGACCCAGCGGGAGGTTGGTAATGAGCAGTTCTTC. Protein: CSVVTQREVGNEQFF.

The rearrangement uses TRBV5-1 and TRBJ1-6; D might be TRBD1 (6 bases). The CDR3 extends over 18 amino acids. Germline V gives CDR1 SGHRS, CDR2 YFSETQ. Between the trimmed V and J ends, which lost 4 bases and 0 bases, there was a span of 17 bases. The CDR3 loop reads CASSIGQKLSSYNSPLHF. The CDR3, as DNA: TGCGCCAGCAGCATCGGACAGAAACTGAGCTCCTATAATTCACCCCTCCACTTT.

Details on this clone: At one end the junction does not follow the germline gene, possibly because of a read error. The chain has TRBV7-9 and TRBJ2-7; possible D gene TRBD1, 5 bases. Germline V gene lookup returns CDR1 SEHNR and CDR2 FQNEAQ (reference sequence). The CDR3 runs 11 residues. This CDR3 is CASSLGGSRVW. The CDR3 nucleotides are TGTGCCAGCAGCTTAGGGGGCTCCAGGGTTTGG. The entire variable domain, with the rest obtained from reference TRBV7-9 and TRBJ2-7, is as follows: DTGVSQNPRHKITKRGQNVTFRCDPISEHNRLYWYRQTLGQGPEFLTYFQNEAQLEKSRLLSDRFSAERPKGSFSTLEIQRTEQGDSAMYLCASSLGGSRVWGPGTRLTVT.